This T cell receptor (beta chain) was captured by sequencing in a study of blood T cell repertoires in COVID-19 (dated by TCRdb to about 2020). Broadly, across the study: Samples covering the acute and convalescent phases of COVID-19 were provided by collaborators in the United States, Italy and Spain. A freely available public database, intended as a resource for researchers studying the immune response to SARS-CoV-2, is where the repertoires were released. The material from the prospective study consisted of cDNA or gDNA derived from T cells, B-cell-depleted T cells, or PBMCs. Samples came from the ongoing ImmuneRACE study (first 160 participants) plus 1,254 subjects from 6 global collaborators. Nearly every sample came with metadata listing a de-identified subject ID, COVID-19 status, age in years and sex. HLA class I and class II types, where available, came from metadata supplied by the sample provider rather than from assay-based typing. Subjects who had been exposed to COVID-19, were actively infected with it, or had recovered from it provided the deeply sampled blood TCRbeta repertoires that made up the dataset.

TCRbeta CDR3 regions were amplified from genomic DNA using the immunoSEQ Assay, a bias-controlled multiplex PCR. In the paper's pipeline: Within the assay, amplification of reference gene primers was used to estimate how many nucleated cells each sample contained. Sequence reads were collapsed and filtered to measure the absolute abundance of every unique TCRbeta CDR3 rearrangement. For each sample, productive Simpson clonality was calculated as the square root of Simpson's diversity index across productive rearrangements. Not all clones reach the TCRdb copy of this immuneACCESS table, which keeps in-frame sequences only. Checked studies attribute under half of the gap to unresolved V genes and leave the rest unexplained. That table is the source of V, J and clone size, and D and trimming were worked out from the DNA. The sample profile shows roughly 150,000 clones; about four fifths of them were found once. The ten largest account for about 2.7% of the sample.

For this clone: Its antigen is currently not known. Per-base qualities were not stored, and no clone one base away is much larger.

One collaborating source in Seattle enrolled patients during active infection and followed them longitudinally through the course of disease. Collaborating institutions collected whole blood in K2EDTA tubes following their own protocols. For TCRbeta analysis, collaborators shipped samples as frozen whole blood, isolated PBMCs, or DNA extracted from either of those sample types. The V end loses 3 bases and the J end loses 5 bases, and a stretch of 16 bases separates them. CDR1 and CDR2 are read off the germline V gene as MNHEY and SVGEGT. Including cysteine and phenylalanine, the CDR3 has 15 amino acids. CDR3 DNA only is kept here, 45 bases in frame from base 1. Study-wide findings and limitations: The quantity of clinical and demographic metadata differed by source and by participant and was supplied without curation.

Specimen: peripheral blood. The sequence was obtained from a woman older than 75 with COVID-19, enrolled during active disease. This chain joins TRBV6-2 or TRBV6-3 to TRBJ1-2; the D region possibly corresponds to TRBD1 (6 bases align). The nucleotide sequence reads TGTGCCAGCAGTTATCCGTCTTGGGGGCTGTATGGCTACACCTTC. Its translation is CASSYPSWGLYGYTF.